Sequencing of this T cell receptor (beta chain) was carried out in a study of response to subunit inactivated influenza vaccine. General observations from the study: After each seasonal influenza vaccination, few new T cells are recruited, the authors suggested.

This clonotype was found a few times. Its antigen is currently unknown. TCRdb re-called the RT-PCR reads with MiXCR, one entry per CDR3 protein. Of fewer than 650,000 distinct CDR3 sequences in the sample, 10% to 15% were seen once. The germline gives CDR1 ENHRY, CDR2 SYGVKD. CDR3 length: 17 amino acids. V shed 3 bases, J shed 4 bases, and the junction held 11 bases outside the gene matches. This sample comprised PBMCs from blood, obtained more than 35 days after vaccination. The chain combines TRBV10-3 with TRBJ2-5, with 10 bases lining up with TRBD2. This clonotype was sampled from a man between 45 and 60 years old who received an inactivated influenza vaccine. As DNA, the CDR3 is TGTGCCATCAGTGACGGGCTAGCGGGAGTCTTCGGAGAGACCCAGTACTTC. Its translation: CAISDGLAGVFGETQYF.